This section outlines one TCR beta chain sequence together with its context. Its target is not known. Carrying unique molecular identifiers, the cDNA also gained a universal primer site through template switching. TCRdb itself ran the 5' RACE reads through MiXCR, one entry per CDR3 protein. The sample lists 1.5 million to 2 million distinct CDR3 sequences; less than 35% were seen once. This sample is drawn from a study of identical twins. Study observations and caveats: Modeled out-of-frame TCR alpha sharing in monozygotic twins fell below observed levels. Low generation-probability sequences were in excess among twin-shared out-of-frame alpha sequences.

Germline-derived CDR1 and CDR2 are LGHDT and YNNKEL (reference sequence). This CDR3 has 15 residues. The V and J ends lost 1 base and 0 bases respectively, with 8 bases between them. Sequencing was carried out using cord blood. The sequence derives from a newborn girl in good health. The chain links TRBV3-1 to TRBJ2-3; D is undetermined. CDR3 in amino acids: CASSQGDTSTDTQYF. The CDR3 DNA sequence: TGTGCCAGCAGCCAAGGAGACACTAGCACAGATACGCAGTATTTT.